Reported below is one TCR beta chain. This clonotype came up a few times. It lacks a known antigen. Qualities for individual bases were not recorded, and no much larger clone is one base off. Sequencer: Illumina NovaSeq 6000. TCRalpha and TCRbeta cDNA libraries were constructed by 5'RACE with constant-segment primers, with sample barcodes and unique molecular identifiers being introduced. RNA was extracted from every sample with Trizol reagent. Amplification of the libraries took two PCR steps, and the second step added a second sample barcode plus Illumina TruSeq adapters. Libraries were sequenced on an Illumina NovaSeq with 2 x 150 bp paired-end reads. On the authors' methods: The reads were demultiplexed and collapsed into UMI-guided consensus sequences using migec v1.2.7. With mixcr v2.1.11, UMI consensuses were aligned to TRA and TRB V and J templates and assembled into clonotypes. A clonotype was counted as expanded or contracted only if both edgeR and NoisET called the change significant, with noise models trained on biological replicates. edgeR calls used a false discovery rate-adjusted p below 0.01 and a log2 fold-change threshold of 1. As an exploratory analysis of dynamics, PCA with hierarchical clustering was applied to max-normalized trajectories of the 1000 most abundant clonotypes. Separately sequenced CD4+ and CD8+ repertoires were used to assign the CD4 or CD8 phenotype of responding clones. TCRdb trimmed public reads at Q25 via fastp, called clones via MiXCR and kept in-frame beta chains. Every distinct CDR3 protein forms one entry, paired with its most common genes and DNA. These V and J calls derive from TCRdb rather than the authors' analysis. The sample table holds about 540,000 distinct CDR3 sequences, of which over 20% were seen once. Of the sample, approximately 12% is held by the ten largest clones.

The data were obtained in a study of T-cell memory formation after mild COVID-19 (dated by TCRdb to the early 2020s). General notes on the study: TCR sequence clusters from the two donors were found to be largely donor specific. Two young, previously healthy adult volunteers, one female and one male, were included in the cohort. Longitudinal TCRalpha and TCRbeta repertoire sequencing tracked T-cell clones expanding and contracting after mild COVID-19 in a couple of donors.

Ficoll-Paque density gradient centrifugation was the method used to isolate PBMCs. From V the trimming removes 7 bases and from J it removes 0 bases, while the gene matches leave 4 bases of the junction unaccounted for. CDR1 and CDR2 are read off the germline V gene as SQVTM and ANQGSEA. Spanning cysteine to phenylalanine, the CDR3 consists of 14 amino acids. Kept here is only the CDR3 DNA, which spans 42 bases and is read in frame from base 1. Overall study results and their limits: Some responding clones were detected in pre-infection memory, suggesting pre-existing cross-reactive memory T cells joined the SARS-CoV-2 response. The study covered only a couple of mild cases, and larger cohorts including severe cases with pre-infection samples were considered necessary. Contracting CD4+ clones appeared mostly in the CM and EM memory subsets, whereas CD8+ clones were enriched in EMRA. Clones contracting from day 15 to 85 had balanced CD4/CD8 phenotypes, while a second wave expanding from day 15 to 37 was biased towards CD4+. Whether the second-wave clones peaking on day 37 were SARS-CoV-2 specific was not confirmed.

The V gene is TRBV29-1 and the J gene is TRBJ2-2, with 8 middle bases fitting TRBD1. The receptor's source is an adult woman who had mild COVID-19 (a few samples of this study predate the infection). The sample titles of this study are shuffled in the database, so cell type and time point are left out; the donor was told from shared clones. The sequencing sample was made of PBMCs or a T cell subset sorted from them (not recorded which). The CDR3 region reads CSGGQGANTGELFF. The DNA sequence reads TGCAGCGGTGGACAGGGAGCGAACACCGGGGAGCTGTTTTTT.